Below, 29 T cell receptor beta chains from the same sample are listed, as sequenced in a study of regulatory T cells in long-lasting Graves disease. Time point here: newly diagnosed GD, antithyroid drugs for less than 3 months. From PBMCs, RNA was extracted and then used to make the TCR library. TCR beta libraries were built with iRepertoire HTBI primers and Arm-PCR of CDR3 regions. TCRdb reprocessed the multiplex PCR reads with MiXCR, giving one entry per CDR3 protein. The sample lists a few hundred thousand distinct CDR3 sequences, approximately 12% occurring once. The data also belong to a second study, concerning T cells in Graves' hyperthyroidism and ophthalmopathy.

Sequencing used peripheral blood mononuclear cells (PBMCs), obtained at new diagnosis, from a patient treated with antithyroid drugs. Receptor source: a woman aged 18-35 years with Graves disease.

This clonotype was observed many times. The chain links TRBV12-3 or TRBV12-4 to TRBJ1-1; unclear D gene. The CDR3 length is 12 residues. V gave up 3 bases and J gave up 11 bases, with 13 bases separating them. This chain's CDR3 is CASSFDPWRAFF. DNA for the CDR3: TGTGCCAGCAGTTTCGATCCTTGGAGGGCTTTCTTT.

This clonotype has a count of ten or more. The rearrangement links TRBV27 to TRBJ2-3, with D hard to call. The CDR3 loop spans 15 amino acids. V lost 4 bases, J lost 1 base, and 12 bases lay in between. CDR1 is MNHEY and CDR2 is SMNVEV in the germline V gene (reference sequence). The CDR3 coding sequence is TGTGCCAGCAGTTCCCACCCTCGGGGCACAGATACGCAGTATTTT. Residues: CASSSHPRGTDTQYF.

At least ten counts were recorded for this clonotype. The chain combines TRBV28 with TRBJ2-3, with 8 bases that match TRBD2. Germline V gives CDR1 MDHEN, CDR2 SYDVKM. V was pared by 6 bases and J by 2 bases, with 16 bases of the junction left unmatched. The CDR3 is made up of 18 amino acids. CDR3 sequence (DNA): TGTGCCAGCAGCACCACCGGGGGGCTAGCGGGCCTCACAGATACGCAGTATTTT. The encoded protein is CASSTTGGLAGLTDTQYF.

With regard to this clonotype: A much larger clone lies a single base off, so this may be a read error. V gene TRBV19 combines with J gene TRBJ1-3, with D unclear. Trimming shortened V by 6 bases and J by 0 bases, and 18 bases separated the two germline ends. The CDR3 has 17 amino acids. Germline V gene lookup returns CDR1 LNHDA and CDR2 SQIVND (reference sequence). CDR3 residues: CASRLGSSSFSGNTIYF. The DNA of the CDR3 is TGTGCCAGTAGACTTGGCAGTTCATCCTTCTCTGGAAACACCATATATTTT.

This clonotype was picked up many times. V and J are TRBV28 and TRBJ2-3; 13 positions match TRBD2. The V gene's germline CDR1 is MDHEN and CDR2 SYDVKM. V trimming: 6 bases; J trimming: 4 bases; junction bases outside the gene matches: 13. The CDR3 runs to 18 residues. CDR3 DNA: TGTGCCAGCAGGCGTCCACCTTTACTAGCGGGAGGGCCAGATACGCAGTATTTT. Protein: CASRRPPLLAGGPDTQYF.

A note on this clonotype: Being one base from a much bigger clone, this may be a read error. The chain recombines TRBV7-9 with TRBJ1-1; 7 bases align to TRBD1. The CDR3 runs 14 residues. Germline CDR1 and CDR2: SEHNR and FQNEAQ (reference sequence). The CDR3 sequence: CVSSFLGGTDEAFF. The CDR3, as DNA: TGTGTCAGCAGCTTCCTCGGGGGGACAGATGAAGCTTTCTTT.

This clonotype was detected ten times or more. The CDR3 here is CASSFLLAPRGGEQFF. CDR3 DNA sequence: TGTGCCAGCAGCTTCCTCCTGGCCCCTCGGGGGGGTGAGCAGTTCTTC. This chain uses TRBV13 with TRBJ2-1; 8 bases agree with TRBD2. The CDR3 extends over 16 amino acids. The germline V gene encodes CDR1 PRHDT and CDR2 FYEKMQ (reference sequence). V dropped 3 bases and J dropped 9; count of bases not matched to a gene: 13.

This clonotype has a count of ten or more. J is TRBJ1-5 and V is TRBV20-1; TRBD1 agrees at 9 bases. The V and J ends lost 2 bases and 7 bases, in that order; junction bases with no gene match: 9. Germline CDR1 is DFQATT and CDR2 is SNEGSKA (reference sequence). The CDR3 length is 15 residues. In nucleotides, the CDR3 is TGCAGTGCTAGAAGACTACAGGGGGCAAGGCAGCCCCAGCATTTT. Translated: CSARRLQGARQPQHF.

This clonotype turned up a few times. A much larger clone differs by one base, so this may be a read error. V is TRBV20-1 and J is TRBJ1-1, with D possibly TRBD1 on 5 matching bases. CDR1 is DFQATT and CDR2 is SNEGSKA in the germline V gene (reference sequence). This CDR3 spans 13 amino acids. CDR3 sequence (DNA): TGCAGCACACGGGGCAGCCCGAACACTGAAGCTTTCTTT. It yields the protein CSTRGSPNTEAFF.

This clonotype was recorded a few times. The chain joins TRBV5-5 to TRBJ1-1; D gene uncertain. Per germline, CDR1 SGHKS and CDR2 YYEKEE (reference sequence). Between the trimmed V and J ends, which lost 4 bases and 0 bases, there was a span of 16 bases. The CDR3 loop spans 16 amino acids. CDR3 residues: CASSIRGIPMNTEAFF. The DNA for the CDR3 is TGTGCCAGCAGCATCCGAGGGATTCCTATGAACACTGAAGCTTTCTTT.

This clonotype occurred many times. The chain couples TRBV28 to TRBJ1-1; D ambiguous. In germline, CDR1 is MDHEN, CDR2 SYDVKM. This CDR3 is built from 14 residues. V was trimmed by 3 bases and J by 4 bases, leaving 12 bases between them. CDR3 in DNA: TGTGCCAGCAGTTTCTCGGTGTTTGGCACTGAAGCTTTCTTT. Encoded protein: CASSFSVFGTEAFF.

In its sample, this clonotype was seen once. A much larger clonotype is one base distant, so this may be a read error. The V and J genes are TRBV6-5 and TRBJ2-1; 11 bases line up with TRBD2. This CDR3 region has 15 residues. V shed 2 bases, J shed 9 bases, and the junction held 6 bases outside the gene matches. CDR1 is MNHEY and CDR2 is SVGAGI in the germline V gene. CDR3 sequence: CASSYPLAGAIEQFF. The DNA for the CDR3 is TGTGCCAGCAGTTACCCACTAGCGGGAGCCATTGAGCAGTTCTTC.

This clonotype was recorded many times. V usage is TRBV7-3 and J usage is TRBJ2-1, with D possibly called TRBD1 or TRBD2 (6 bases each). The CDR3 extends over 19 amino acids. V lost 2 bases and J 6 bases, leaving 26 bases between the germline ends. Germline V CDR1 and CDR2: SGHTA, FQGTGA. The CDR3 here is CASSLWPRWSEGGPNEQFF. The DNA for the CDR3 is TGTGCCAGCAGCTTATGGCCTAGGTGGAGTGAGGGGGGACCCAATGAGCAGTTCTTC.

Comment on this clonotype: A far larger clone is only one base removed, so a read error is likely. The chain employs TRBV6-4 and TRBJ2-5, with 12 bases aligning to TRBD2. CDR1 and CDR2 (germline): MRHNA, SNTAGT. CDR3 size: 15 residues. The CDR3 sequence is CGSSYSTSGSETQYF. The CDR3 DNA is TGTGGCAGCAGTTACTCGACTAGCGGGAGCGAGACCCAGTACTTC.

This clonotype was observed many times. V is TRBV4-3 and J is TRBJ1-2; D remains unclear. The CDR3 runs to 17 residues. Per germline, CDR1 LGHNA and CDR2 YSLEER. V was pared by 2 bases and J by 3 bases, with 19 bases between. The CDR3 loop reads CASSQKILLEGYYGYTF. Written as DNA, the CDR3 is TGCGCCAGCAGCCAAAAAATTCTGTTGGAGGGCTACTATGGCTACACCTTC.

There are many counts of this clonotype. The CDR3 bases are TGTGCCAGCAGCTTAGATCCCGGGAACAGGGGGCTTCCTTGGGGGGAAGAGACCCAGTACTTC. Protein: CASSLDPGNRGLPWGEETQYF. V usage is TRBV11-2 and J usage is TRBJ2-5; 9 nucleotides match TRBD1. Germline assignment: CDR1 SGHAT and CDR2 FQNNGV. This CDR3 has 21 amino acids. V gave up 0 bases and J gave up 3 bases; unmatched junction bases: 20. The entire variable domain, with the rest obtained from reference TRBV11-2 and TRBJ2-5, is as follows: EAGVAQSPRYKIIEKRQSVAFWCNPISGHATLYWYQQILGQGPKLLIQFQNNGVVDDSQLPKDRFSAERLKGVDSTLKIQPAKLEDSAVYLCASSLDPGNRGLPWGEETQYFGPGTRLLVL.

V is TRBV3-1 and J is TRBJ2-2; no reliable D call. CDR1 and CDR2 (germline): LGHDT, YNNKEL (reference sequence). Trimming took off 2 bases at V and 2 bases at J, with 21 bases between the two ends. This CDR3 spans 19 amino acids. CDR3 sequence: CASSQQWATLTGNTGELFF. CDR3 DNA: TGTGCCAGCAGCCAACAATGGGCGACACTGACGGGTAACACCGGGGAGCTGTTTTTT.

This clonotype was recorded at least ten times. This chain links TRBV18 with TRBJ2-3; D is unclear. Looked up from germline, CDR1 is KGHSH and CDR2 is LQKENI. V was trimmed by 2 bases and J by 4 bases, leaving 7 bases between them. The CDR3 covers 13 residues. CDR3 nucleotide sequence: TGTGCCAGCTCACCAGTTGGCCCAGATACGCAGTATTTT. It specifies CASSPVGPDTQYF.

This sequence joins TRBV10-3 and TRBJ2-7; perhaps TRBD1 as D (6 bases). From germline, CDR1 is ENHRY and CDR2 SYGVKD. CDR3 length: 14 residues. The DNA for the CDR3 is TGTGCCAGCAGTTATCTCCAGGGGACCTACGAGCAGTACGTC. Translation gives CASSYLQGTYEQYV.

The chain is built from TRBV4-2 and TRBJ1-4, with unresolved D. Germline-derived CDR1 and CDR2 are LGHNA and YNFKEQ. Trimming took 4 bases from V and 6 from J, leaving 12 bases between them. The CDR3 has 14 residues. The CDR3 sequence: CASSPGNSHEKLFF. In nucleotides, the CDR3 is TGTGCCAGCAGCCCAGGAAACAGCCATGAAAAACTGTTTTTT.

This clonotype was observed at least ten times. The chain joins TRBV20-1 to TRBJ2-3; 12 nucleotides agree with TRBD1. The CDR3 totals 16 residues. The junction had 8 bases not matched to a gene; V was cut back by 0 bases and J by 7 bases. Germline V gene sequence: CDR1 DFQATT, CDR2 SNEGSKA (reference sequence). CDR3 coding DNA: TGCAGTGCTAGAGACTGGGACAGGGGGCTTCGGAATACGCAGTATTTT. Translated, it gives CSARDWDRGLRNTQYF.

In this sample, this clonotype turned up many times. V is TRBV7-9 and J is TRBJ2-7; 9 bases are a match to TRBD2. Germline V CDR1 and CDR2: SEHNR, FQNEAQ (reference sequence). The CDR3 runs 13 residues. With V trimmed by 5 bases and J by 3 bases, 2 bases remained unmatched. In DNA, the CDR3 is TGTGCCAGCAGCCCGACTAGCGGCTACGAGCAGTACTTC. It is translated as CASSPTSGYEQYF.

The chain is built from TRBV7-2 and TRBJ2-5; 13 bases fit TRBD2. CDR3 length: 18 residues. Unmatched junction bases numbered 13, after V lost 5 bases and J lost 4 bases. The germline V gene has CDR1 SGHTA and CDR2 FQGNSA. In DNA, the CDR3 is TGTGCCAGCAGCCCCGACATCATGGGACTAGCGGGATCAGAGACCCAGTACTTC. This sequence encodes CASSPDIMGLAGSETQYF.

V and J are TRBV2 and TRBJ2-5, with 8 bases fitting TRBD2. There are 16 residues in the CDR3. The germline V gene has CDR1 SNHLY and CDR2 FYNNEI. Unmatched junction bases numbered 10, after V lost 3 bases and J lost 4 bases. The CDR3 DNA sequence: TGTGCCAGCAGTGACACGGGAGGGCCTGTAGGAGAGACCCAGTACTTC. Its protein product is CASSDTGGPVGETQYF.

This clonotype was seen ten or more times. The chain combines TRBV27 with TRBJ2-1, with 10 positions matching TRBD2. This CDR3 has 15 residues. The germline V gene encodes CDR1 MNHEY and CDR2 SMNVEV (reference sequence). With 1 base clipped from V and 7 bases from J, the junction kept 4 bases outside the gene matches. The CDR3 DNA follows: TGTGCCAGCAGTTTATGGTTAGCGGGGGGAAATGAGCAGTTCTTC. This gives the protein CASSLWLAGGNEQFF.

There are many counts of this clonotype. The rearrangement joins TRBV4-3 to TRBJ1-2, with D maybe TRBD1 (5 bases). This CDR3 spans 15 amino acids. The V gene's germline CDR1 is LGHNA and CDR2 YSLEER. Trimming took off 0 bases at V and 5 bases at J, with 13 bases between the two ends. The CDR3 coding sequence is TGCGCCAGCAGCCAAGATTGGTCAGGGCCGTATGGCTACACCTTC. Its translation: CASSQDWSGPYGYTF.

This clonotype came up many times. CDR3 in DNA: TGTGCCAGCAGTTTGGCGGATAATCAGCCCCAGCATTTT. Its translation is CASSLADNQPQHF. The J gene is TRBJ1-5, the V gene TRBV27; D call uncertain. The CDR3 has 13 amino acids. The germline CDR1 and CDR2 sequences are MNHEY and SMNVEV (reference sequence). V was trimmed by 3 bases and J by 4 bases, leaving 7 bases between them.

This chain joins TRBV12-3 or TRBV12-4 and TRBJ2-2; perhaps TRBD2 as D (6 bases). The CDR3 loop spans 15 amino acids. The V gene lost 2 bases and the J gene lost 3 bases, with 10 bases spanning the gap. The CDR3 DNA sequence: TGTGCCAGCAGTTTACGGCGGGACTACACCGGGGAGCTGTTTTTT. Translated, it gives CASSLRRDYTGELFF.

This clonotype was seen at least ten times. This chain joins TRBV7-9 and TRBJ2-5; 13 bases line up with TRBD2. This CDR3 is built from 15 residues. V gave up 4 bases and J gave up 3 bases; unmatched junction bases: 2. Germline V gene lookup returns CDR1 SEHNR and CDR2 FQNEAQ (reference sequence). In DNA form, the CDR3 reads TGTGCCAGCAGCTACGGGACTAGCGGGGAAGAGACCCAGTACTTC. Amino acids: CASSYGTSGEETQYF.